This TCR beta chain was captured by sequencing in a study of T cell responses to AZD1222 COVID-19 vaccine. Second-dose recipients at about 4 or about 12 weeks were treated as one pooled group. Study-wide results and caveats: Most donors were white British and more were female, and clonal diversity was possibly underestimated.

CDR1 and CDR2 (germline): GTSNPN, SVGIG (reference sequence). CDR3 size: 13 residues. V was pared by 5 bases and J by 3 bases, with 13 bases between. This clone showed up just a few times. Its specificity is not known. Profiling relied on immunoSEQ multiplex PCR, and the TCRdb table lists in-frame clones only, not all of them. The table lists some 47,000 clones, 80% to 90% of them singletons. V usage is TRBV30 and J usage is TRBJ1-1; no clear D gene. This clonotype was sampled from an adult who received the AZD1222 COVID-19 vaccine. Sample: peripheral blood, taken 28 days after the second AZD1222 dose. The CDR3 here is CAWLSRGYTEAFF. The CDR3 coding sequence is TGTGCCTGGCTTTCTCGGGGTTACACTGAAGCTTTCTTT.